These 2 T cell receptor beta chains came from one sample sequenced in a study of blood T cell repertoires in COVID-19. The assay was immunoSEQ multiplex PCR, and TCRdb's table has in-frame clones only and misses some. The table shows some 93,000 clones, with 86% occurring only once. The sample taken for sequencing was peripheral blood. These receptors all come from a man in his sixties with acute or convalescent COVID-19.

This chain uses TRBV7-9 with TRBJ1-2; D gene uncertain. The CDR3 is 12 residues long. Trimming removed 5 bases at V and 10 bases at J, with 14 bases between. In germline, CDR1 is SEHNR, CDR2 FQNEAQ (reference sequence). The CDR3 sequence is CASSPHTANYTF. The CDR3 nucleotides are TGTGCCAGCAGCCCTCATACAGCAAACTACACCTTC.

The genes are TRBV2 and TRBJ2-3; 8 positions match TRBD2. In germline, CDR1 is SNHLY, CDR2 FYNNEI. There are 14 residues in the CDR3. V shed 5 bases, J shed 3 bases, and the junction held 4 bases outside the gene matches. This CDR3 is CASSRAGATDTQYF. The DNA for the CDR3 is TGTGCCAGCAGTAGAGCGGGAGCGACAGATACGCAGTATTTT.